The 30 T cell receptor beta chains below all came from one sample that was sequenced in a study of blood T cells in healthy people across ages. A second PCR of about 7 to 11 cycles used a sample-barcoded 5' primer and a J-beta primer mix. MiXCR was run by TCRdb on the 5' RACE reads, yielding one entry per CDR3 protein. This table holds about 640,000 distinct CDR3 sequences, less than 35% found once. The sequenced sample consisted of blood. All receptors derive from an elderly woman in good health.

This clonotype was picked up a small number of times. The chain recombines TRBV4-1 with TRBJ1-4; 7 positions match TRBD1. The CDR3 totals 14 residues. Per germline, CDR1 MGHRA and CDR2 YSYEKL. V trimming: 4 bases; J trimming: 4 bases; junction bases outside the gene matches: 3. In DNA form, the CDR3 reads TGCGCCAGCAGCCGCCGGGACAGTAATGAAAAACTGTTTTTT. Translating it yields CASSRRDSNEKLFF.

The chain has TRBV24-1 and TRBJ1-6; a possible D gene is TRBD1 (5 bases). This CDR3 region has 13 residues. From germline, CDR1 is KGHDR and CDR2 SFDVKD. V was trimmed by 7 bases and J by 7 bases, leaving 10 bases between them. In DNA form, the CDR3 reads TGTGCCACCAGCGCAGGGAGAAATTCACCCCTCCACTTT. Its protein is CATSAGRNSPLHF.

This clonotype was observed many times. The CDR3 sequence: CASSLREGLEKLFF. The CDR3 bases are TGTGCCAGCAGCTTACGTGAAGGGTTGGAAAAACTGTTTTTT. The chain carries TRBV7-2 and TRBJ1-4, with no clear D. V lost 2 bases, J lost 8 bases, and 12 bases lay in between. The CDR3 has 14 residues. CDR1 is SGHTA, CDR2 FQGNSA, per germline.

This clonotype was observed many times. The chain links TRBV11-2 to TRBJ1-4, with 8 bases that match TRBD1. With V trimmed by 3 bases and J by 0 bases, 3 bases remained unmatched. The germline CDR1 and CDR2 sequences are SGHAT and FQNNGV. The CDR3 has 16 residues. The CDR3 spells CASSLDRAATNEKLFF. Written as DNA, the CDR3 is TGTGCCAGCAGCTTGGACAGGGCCGCAACTAATGAAAAACTGTTTTTT.

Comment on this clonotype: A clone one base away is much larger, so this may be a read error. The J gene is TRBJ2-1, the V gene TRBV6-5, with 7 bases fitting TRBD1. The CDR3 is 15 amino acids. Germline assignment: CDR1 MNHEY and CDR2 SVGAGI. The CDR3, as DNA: TGTGCCAGCAGTTCCGGGGACAGTTCCTACAAGGAGCAGTTCTTC. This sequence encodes CASSSGDSSYKEQFF.

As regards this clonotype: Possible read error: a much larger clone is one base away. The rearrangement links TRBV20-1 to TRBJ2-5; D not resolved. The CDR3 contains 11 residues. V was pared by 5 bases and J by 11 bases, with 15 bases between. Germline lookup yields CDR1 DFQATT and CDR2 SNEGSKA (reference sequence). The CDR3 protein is CSAVSLEEQYF. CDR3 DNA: TGCAGTGCTGTATCTTTAGAGGAGCAGTACTTC.

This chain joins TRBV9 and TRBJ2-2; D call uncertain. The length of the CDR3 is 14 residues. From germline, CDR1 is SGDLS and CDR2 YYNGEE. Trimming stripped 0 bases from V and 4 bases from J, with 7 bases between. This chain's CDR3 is CASSVVQFTGELFF. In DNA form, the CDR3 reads TGTGCCAGCAGCGTAGTACAGTTCACCGGGGAGCTGTTTTTT.

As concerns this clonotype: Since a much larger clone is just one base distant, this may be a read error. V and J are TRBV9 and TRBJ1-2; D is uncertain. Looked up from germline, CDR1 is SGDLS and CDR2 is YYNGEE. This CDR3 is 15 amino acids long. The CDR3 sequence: CANSVATGGDYGYTF. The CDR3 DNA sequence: TGTGCCAACAGCGTAGCTACGGGAGGCGACTATGGCTACACCTTC.

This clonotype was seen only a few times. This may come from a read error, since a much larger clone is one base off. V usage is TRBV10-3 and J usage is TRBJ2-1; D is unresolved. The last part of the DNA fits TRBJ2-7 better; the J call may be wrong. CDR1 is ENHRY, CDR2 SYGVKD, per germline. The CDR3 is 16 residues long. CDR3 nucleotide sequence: TGTGCCATCAGTGCACAGATTCAATTCTCCTACAATGAGCAGTACTTC. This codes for CAISAQIQFSYNEQYF.

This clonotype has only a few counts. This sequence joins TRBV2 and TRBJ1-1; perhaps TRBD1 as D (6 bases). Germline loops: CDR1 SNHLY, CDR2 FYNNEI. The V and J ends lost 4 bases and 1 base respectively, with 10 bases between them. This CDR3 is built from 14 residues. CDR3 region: CASSAVRGNTEAFF. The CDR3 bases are TGTGCCAGCAGTGCCGTCAGGGGGAACACTGAAGCTTTCTTT. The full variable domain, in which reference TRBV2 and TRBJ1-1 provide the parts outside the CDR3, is EPEVTQTPSHQVTQMGQEVILRCVPISNHLYFYWYRQILGQKVEFLVSFYNNEISEKSEIFDDQFSVERPDGSNFTLKIRSTKLEDSAMYFCASSAVRGNTEAFFGQGTRLTVV.

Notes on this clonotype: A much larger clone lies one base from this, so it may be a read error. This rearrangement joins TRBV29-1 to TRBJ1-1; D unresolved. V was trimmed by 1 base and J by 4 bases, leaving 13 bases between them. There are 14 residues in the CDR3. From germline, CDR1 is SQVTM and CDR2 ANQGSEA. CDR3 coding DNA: TGCAGCGTTGAAGCGGGTCAGAGCAGCACTGAAGCTTTCTTT. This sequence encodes CSVEAGQSSTEAFF.

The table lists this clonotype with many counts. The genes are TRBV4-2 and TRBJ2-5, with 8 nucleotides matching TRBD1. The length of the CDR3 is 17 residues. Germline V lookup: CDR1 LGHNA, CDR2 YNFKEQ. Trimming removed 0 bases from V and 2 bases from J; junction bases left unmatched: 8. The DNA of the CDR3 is TGTGCCAGCAGCCAAGAGAGGACAGGGCTTGGGCAAGAGACCCAGTACTTC. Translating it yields CASSQERTGLGQETQYF.

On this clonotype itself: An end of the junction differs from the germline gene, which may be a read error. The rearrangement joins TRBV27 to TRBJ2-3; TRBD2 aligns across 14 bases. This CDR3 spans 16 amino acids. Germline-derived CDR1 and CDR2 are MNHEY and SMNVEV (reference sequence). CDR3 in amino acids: CASGPRLAGGSDMQYF. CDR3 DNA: TGTGCCAGCGGTCCACGACTAGCGGGGGGGTCAGATATGCAGTATTTT.

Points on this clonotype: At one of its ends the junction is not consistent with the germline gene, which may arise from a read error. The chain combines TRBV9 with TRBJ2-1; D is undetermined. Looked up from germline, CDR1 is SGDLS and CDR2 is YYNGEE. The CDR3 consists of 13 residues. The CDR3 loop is CAGSVGGYNEQFF. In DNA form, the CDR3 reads TGTGCCGGCAGCGTAGGTGGGTACAATGAGCAGTTCTTC. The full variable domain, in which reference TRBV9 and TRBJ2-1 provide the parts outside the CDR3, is DSGVTQTPKHLITATGQRVTLRCSPRSGDLSVYWYQQSLDQGLQFLIQYYNGEERAKGNILERFSAQQFPDLHSELNLSSLELGDSALYFCAGSVGGYNEQFFGPGTRLTVL.

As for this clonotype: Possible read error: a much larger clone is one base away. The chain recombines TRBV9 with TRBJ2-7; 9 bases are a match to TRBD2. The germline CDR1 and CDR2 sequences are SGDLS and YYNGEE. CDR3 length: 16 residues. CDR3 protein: CTSSVASGGPRREQYF. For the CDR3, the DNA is TGTACCAGCAGCGTAGCGAGCGGGGGGCCCCGTCGTGAGCAGTACTTC.

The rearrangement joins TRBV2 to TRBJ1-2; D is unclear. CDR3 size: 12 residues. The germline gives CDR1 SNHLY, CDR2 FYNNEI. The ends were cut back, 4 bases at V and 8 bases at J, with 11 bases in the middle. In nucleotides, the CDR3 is TGTGCCAGCAGTGTATCTGCAACGGGCTACACCTTC. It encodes CASSVSATGYTF. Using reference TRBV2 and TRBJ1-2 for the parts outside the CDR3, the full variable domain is EPEVTQTPSHQVTQMGQEVILRCVPISNHLYFYWYRQILGQKVEFLVSFYNNEISEKSEIFDDQFSVERPDGSNFTLKIRSTKLEDSAMYFCASSVSATGYTFGSGTRLTVV.

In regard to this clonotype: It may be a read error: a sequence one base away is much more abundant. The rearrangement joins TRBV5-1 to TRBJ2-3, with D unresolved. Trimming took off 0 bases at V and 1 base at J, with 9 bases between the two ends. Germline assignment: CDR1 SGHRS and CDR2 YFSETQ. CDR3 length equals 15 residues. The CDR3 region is CASSLGTLCTDTQYF. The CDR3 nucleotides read TGCGCCAGCAGCTTGGGAACCCTTTGCACAGATACGCAGTATTTT.

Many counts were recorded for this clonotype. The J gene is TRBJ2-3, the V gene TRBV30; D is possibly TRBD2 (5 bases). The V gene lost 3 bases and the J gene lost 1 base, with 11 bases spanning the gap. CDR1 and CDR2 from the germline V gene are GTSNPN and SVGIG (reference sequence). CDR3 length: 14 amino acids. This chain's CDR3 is CAWRVSGGTDTQYF. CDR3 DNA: TGTGCCTGGAGAGTGAGCGGCGGCACAGATACGCAGTATTTT. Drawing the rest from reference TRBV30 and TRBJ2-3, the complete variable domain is SQTIHQWPATLVQPVGSPLSLECTVEGTSNPNLYWYRQAAGRGLQLLFYSVGIGQISSEVPQNLSASRPQDRQFILSSKKLLLSDSGFYLCAWRVSGGTDTQYFGPGTRLTVL.

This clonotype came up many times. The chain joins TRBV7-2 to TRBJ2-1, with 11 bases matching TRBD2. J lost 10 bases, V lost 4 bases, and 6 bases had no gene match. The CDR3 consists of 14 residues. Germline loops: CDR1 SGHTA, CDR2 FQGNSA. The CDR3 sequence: CASSSVASGGEQFF. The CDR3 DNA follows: TGTGCCAGCAGCTCTGTTGCTAGCGGGGGGGAGCAGTTCTTC.

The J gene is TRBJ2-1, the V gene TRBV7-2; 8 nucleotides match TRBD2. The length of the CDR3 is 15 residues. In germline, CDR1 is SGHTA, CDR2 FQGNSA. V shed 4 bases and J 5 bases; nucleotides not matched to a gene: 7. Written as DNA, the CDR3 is TGTGCCAGCAGCTCTAGCGGGCGAACACACAATGAGCAGTTCTTC. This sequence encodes CASSSSGRTHNEQFF. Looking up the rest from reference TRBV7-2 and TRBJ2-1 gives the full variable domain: GAGVSQSPSNKVTEKGKDVELRCDPISGHTALYWYRQSLGQGLEFLIYFQGNSAPDKSGLPSDRFSAERTGGSVSTLTIQRTQQEDSAVYLCASSSSGRTHNEQFFGPGTRLTVL.

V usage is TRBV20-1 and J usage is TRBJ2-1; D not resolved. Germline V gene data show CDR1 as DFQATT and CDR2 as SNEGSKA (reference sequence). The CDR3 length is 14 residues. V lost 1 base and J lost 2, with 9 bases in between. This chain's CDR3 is CSARVRQTYNEQFF. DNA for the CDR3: TGCAGTGCTAGAGTAAGGCAGACCTACAATGAGCAGTTCTTC.

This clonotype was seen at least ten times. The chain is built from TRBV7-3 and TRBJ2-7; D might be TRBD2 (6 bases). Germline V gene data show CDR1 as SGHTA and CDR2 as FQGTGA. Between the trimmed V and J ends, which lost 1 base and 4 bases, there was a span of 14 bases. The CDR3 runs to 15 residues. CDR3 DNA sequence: TGTGCCAGCAGCTTAAAGGCCGGGAGTTGGTACGAGCAGTACTTC. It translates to CASSLKAGSWYEQYF.

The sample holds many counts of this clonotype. The chain's CDR3 is CASSLVENPGYTF. The CDR3 DNA reads TGTGCCAGCAGTTTGGTAGAGAACCCTGGCTACACCTTC. The gene calls are TRBV6-6 and TRBJ1-2; D not resolved. V lost 4 bases and J 7 bases, leaving 13 bases between the germline ends. Germline V gives CDR1 MNHNY, CDR2 SVGAGI (reference sequence). The CDR3 is made up of 13 amino acids.

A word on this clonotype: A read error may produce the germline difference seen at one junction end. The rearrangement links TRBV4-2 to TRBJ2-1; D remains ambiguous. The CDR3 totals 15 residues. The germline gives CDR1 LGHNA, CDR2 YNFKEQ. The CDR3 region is CASSLRARNSNEQCF. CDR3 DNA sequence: TGTGCCAGCAGCCTAAGGGCGAGGAATTCCAATGAGCAGTGCTTC.

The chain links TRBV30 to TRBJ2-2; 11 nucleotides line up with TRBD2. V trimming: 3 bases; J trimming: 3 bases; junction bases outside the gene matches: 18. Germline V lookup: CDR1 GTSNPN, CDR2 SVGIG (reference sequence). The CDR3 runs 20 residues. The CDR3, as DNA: TGTGCCTGGAGCCCCCGGGATAGCGGGGGGGTCGGAAAATACACCGGGGAGCTGTTTTTT. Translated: CAWSPRDSGGVGKYTGELFF.

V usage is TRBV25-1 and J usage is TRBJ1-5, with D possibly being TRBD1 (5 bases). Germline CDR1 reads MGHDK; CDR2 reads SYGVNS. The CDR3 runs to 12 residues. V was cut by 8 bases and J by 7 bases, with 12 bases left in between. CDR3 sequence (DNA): TGTGCCAGCGGGTGGGGGTACCAGCCCCAGCATTTT. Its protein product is CASGWGYQPQHF.

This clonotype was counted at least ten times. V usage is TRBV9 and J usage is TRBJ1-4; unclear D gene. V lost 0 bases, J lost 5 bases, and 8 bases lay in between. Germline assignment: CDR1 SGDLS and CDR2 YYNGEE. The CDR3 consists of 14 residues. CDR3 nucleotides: TGTGCCAGCAGCGTAGTTCCGGAAAATGAAAAACTGTTTTTT. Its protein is CASSVVPENEKLFF.

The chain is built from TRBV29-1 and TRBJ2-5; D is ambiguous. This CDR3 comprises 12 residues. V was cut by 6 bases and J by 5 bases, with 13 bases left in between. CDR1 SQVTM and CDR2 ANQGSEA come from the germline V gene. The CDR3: CSVADGRETQYF. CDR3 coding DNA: TGCAGCGTCGCAGACGGTCGGGAGACCCAGTACTTC.

For the CDR3, the DNA is TGCGCCAGCAGCTTCGACTTTATTTACGCTGAAGCTTTCTTT. It translates to CASSFDFIYAEAFF. The J gene is TRBJ1-1, the V gene TRBV5-1; no reliable D call. The CDR3 has 14 residues. From germline, CDR1 is SGHRS and CDR2 YFSETQ. Trimming left V 2 bases short and J 6 bases short, with 14 bases between.

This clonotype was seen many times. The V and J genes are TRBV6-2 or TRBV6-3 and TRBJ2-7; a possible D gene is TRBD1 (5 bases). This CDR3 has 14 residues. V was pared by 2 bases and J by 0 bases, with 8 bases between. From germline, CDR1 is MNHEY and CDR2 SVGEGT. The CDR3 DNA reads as TGTGCCAGCAGTTACCCACAGGACTCCTACGAGCAGTACTTC. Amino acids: CASSYPQDSYEQYF.